This T cell receptor beta chain was identified in a study of cytomegalovirus exposure and HLA in healthy donors. Study conclusions and caveats: Researchers counted 180 or so TCR beta chains as cytomegalovirus-associated.

This clone is judged medium-sized. The antigen is not known. In germline, CDR1 is LGHNA, CDR2 YNFKEQ. There are 16 residues in the CDR3. V shed 0 bases, J shed 4 bases, and the junction held 5 bases outside the gene matches. The donors (healthy individuals) were bone marrow donors. PCR primers comprised 60 Vbeta and 13 Jbeta primers. Sequencing used immunoSEQ multiplex PCR; TCRdb keeps in-frame clones, though not all of them. Of approximately 99,000 clones in the sample, 73% were seen once. This TCR was recovered from a middle-aged man in good health and CMV-seronegative. The specimen was PBMCs. The chain couples TRBV4-2 to TRBJ2-3; TRBD2 agrees at 9 bases. The CDR3 here is CASSQDRRGGPDTQYF. The CDR3 DNA follows: TGTGCCAGCAGCCAAGATCGGCGGGGGGGCCCAGATACGCAGTATTTT.